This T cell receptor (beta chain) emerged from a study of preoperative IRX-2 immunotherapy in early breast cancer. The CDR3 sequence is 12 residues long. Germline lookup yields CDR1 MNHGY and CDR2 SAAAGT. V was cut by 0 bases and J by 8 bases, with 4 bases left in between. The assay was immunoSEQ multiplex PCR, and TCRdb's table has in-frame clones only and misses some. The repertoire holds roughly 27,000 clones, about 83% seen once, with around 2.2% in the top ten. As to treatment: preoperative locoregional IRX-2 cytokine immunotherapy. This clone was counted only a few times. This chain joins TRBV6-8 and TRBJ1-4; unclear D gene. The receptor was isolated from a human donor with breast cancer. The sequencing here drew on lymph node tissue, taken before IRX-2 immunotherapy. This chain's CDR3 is CASSYSIEKLFF. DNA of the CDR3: TGTGCCAGCAGTTACTCGATCGAAAAACTGTTTTTT.